Below, one T cell receptor (beta chain) is given with its context. Antigen unknown. Profiling relied on immunoSEQ multiplex PCR, and the TCRdb table lists in-frame clones only, not all of them. The repertoire holds 85,000 to 120,000 clones, with roughly nine tenths as singletons. The V end was cut by 2 bases, the J end by 8 bases, with 13 bases between. The germline V gene has CDR1 MRHNA and CDR2 SNTAGT. The CDR3 contains 14 residues. The data were obtained in a study of siplizumab effects on memory and regulatory T cells. Whole-study results and caveats: Proliferating Tregs from siplizumab cultures lacked functional confirmation of suppression. Assignment to unstimulated subsets succeeded for only a minor fraction of the alloreactive clones. Siplizumab conditions gave an average of approximately 70% Treg-derived mappable alloreactive CD4+ clones, versus about 30% for controls. Alloreactive sequences from unstimulated CD4+ memory cells fell significantly with siplizumab.

Sequencing input: CD4+ T cells sorted from blood. The rearrangement joins TRBV6-4 to TRBJ2-1; D not certain. The receptor's source is a human donor in good health. This CDR3 reads CASSDRSKGHEQFF. For the CDR3, the DNA is TGTGCCAGCAGTGACAGGTCTAAGGGTCATGAGCAGTTCTTC.